The 5 T cell receptor beta chains below were found in one sample sequenced in a study of blood T cells in healthy people across ages. Sample-barcoded 5' priming and a J-beta primer mix drove a second PCR of 7 to 11 cycles. In TCRdb, the 5' RACE reads were re-called with MiXCR into one record per CDR3 protein. The data show around 1,000,000 distinct CDR3 sequences, around 25% seen once. This sample also appeared in a second study, on T cells of mothers and their children.

Material for sequencing was blood. These receptors all stem from a girl aged 2 to 10 in good health.

This clonotype showed up just a few times. V gene TRBV5-1 combines with J gene TRBJ2-1; TRBD2 might be the D (6 bases). V was shortened by 2 bases and J by 5 bases, with 11 bases between the two germline ends. CDR3 length equals 14 residues. The germline V gene has CDR1 SGHRS and CDR2 YFSETQ. The CDR3 DNA reads TGCGCCAGCAGCTTTCGGGGGAGTAACAATGAGCAGTTCTTC. This sequence encodes CASSFRGSNNEQFF. Full variable domain (missing parts from reference TRBV5-1 and TRBJ2-1): KAGVTQTPRYLIKTRGQQVTLSCSPISGHRSVSWYQQTPGQGLQFLFEYFSETQRNKGNFPGRFSGRQFSNSRSEMNVSTLELGDSALYLCASSFRGSNNEQFFGPGTRLTVL.

This chain joins TRBV25-1 and TRBJ1-2; no reliable D call. Germline CDR1 is MGHDK and CDR2 is SYGVNS. The CDR3 is made up of 16 amino acids. V was trimmed by 2 bases and J by 2 bases, leaving 15 bases between them. Here the CDR3 DNA reads TGTGCCAGCAGTGAAAAAGGATCCCCTCAGAACTATGGCTACACCTTC. Its translation is CASSEKGSPQNYGYTF.

This clonotype was seen more than once but under ten times. The chain carries TRBV5-8 and TRBJ2-3, with D possibly called TRBD1 or TRBD2 (5 bases each). This CDR3 is 15 amino acids long. CDR1 and CDR2 from the germline V gene are SGHTS and YDEGEE. V gave up 2 bases and J gave up 4 bases, with 14 bases separating them. CDR3 DNA sequence: TGTGCCAGCAGCTTAATCCGGGACCAGCCAGATACGCAGTATTTT. It encodes CASSLIRDQPDTQYF.

This clonotype was observed a few times. The final CDR3 position lacks the conserved phenylalanine or tryptophan, pointing to a likely read error. The CDR3 here is CASSQVGGGEQFL. CDR3 in DNA: TGTGCCAGCAGCCAAGTCGGTGGTGGTGAGCAGTTCCTC. The chain recombines TRBV4-2 with TRBJ2-5; D is ambiguous. The J call may be mistaken, given a closer DNA end match to TRBJ2-1. This CDR3 comprises 13 residues. CDR1 and CDR2 from the germline V gene are LGHNA and YNFKEQ.

The J gene is TRBJ2-5, the V gene TRBV18; TRBD2 matches 8 bases. The CDR3 extends over 17 amino acids. CDR1 and CDR2 (germline): KGHSH, LQKENI. V lost 6 bases to trimming and J lost 2 bases; unmatched junction nucleotides: 14. CDR3 coding DNA: TGTGCCAGCTCTTTCCCTCGATCGGGGGGGATACAAGAGACCCAGTACTTC. This translates into CASSFPRSGGIQETQYF.